Below, 18 T cell receptor beta chains from the same sample are listed, as sequenced in a study of cytotoxic CD8 clonotypes in ibrutinib-treated CLL. Profiling relied on immunoSEQ multiplex PCR, and the TCRdb table lists in-frame clones only, not all of them. Among roughly 63,000 clones listed, approximately 62% were seen once. The sequencing used PBMCs, collected after 12 months of ibrutinib treatment. These receptors were collected from a human donor with chronic lymphocytic leukemia.

The J gene is TRBJ2-2, the V gene TRBV5-1; D perhaps matches TRBD1 (6 bases). There are 14 residues in the CDR3. Trimming took 4 bases from V and 4 from J, leaving 11 bases between them. CDR1 is SGHRS and CDR2 is YFSETQ in the germline V gene. CDR3 residues: CASSMNRVTGELFF. CDR3 nucleotide sequence: TGCGCCAGCAGCATGAACAGGGTCACCGGGGAGCTGTTTTTT.

The J gene is TRBJ2-5, the V gene TRBV7-7; D not resolved. Looked up from germline, CDR1 is SSHAT and CDR2 is FNYEAQ (reference sequence). V lost 2 bases and J lost 3, with 13 bases in between. This CDR3 contains 15 residues. The CDR3 DNA follows: TGTGCCAGCAGCTTAATCCCGAGCAGCAAAGAGACCCAGTACTTC. Amino acid sequence: CASSLIPSSKETQYF.

This clone was recorded many times. The chain joins TRBV5-6 to TRBJ2-3, with D tentatively TRBD2 (5 bases). The CDR3 is 15 residues long. In germline, CDR1 is SGHDT, CDR2 YYEEEE. V lost 2 bases and J lost 1, with 11 bases in between. CDR3 protein: CASSLSLGGTDTQYF. CDR3 nucleotides: TGTGCCAGCAGCTTATCCCTGGGAGGCACAGATACGCAGTATTTT.

The chain carries TRBV10-1 and TRBJ1-2, with no clear D. Germline V gene data show CDR1 as WNHNN and CDR2 as SYGVQD (reference sequence). CDR3 length equals 18 residues. Trimming stripped 0 bases from V and 0 bases from J, with 17 bases between. The CDR3 region has the DNA TGCGCCAGCAGTGAGTCGACCCCAGGCACCTTTGCTAACTATGGCTACACCTTC. Protein sequence: CASSESTPGTFANYGYTF.

The gene calls are TRBV27 and TRBJ2-1, with D possibly being TRBD1 or TRBD2 (6 bases each). The CDR3 is 14 amino acids. Germline V gives CDR1 MNHEY, CDR2 SMNVEV (reference sequence). Trimming left V 7 bases short and J 9 bases short, with 19 bases between. CDR3 region: CASNYRGLTGEQFF. CDR3 DNA: TGTGCCAGCAATTACCGGGGGCTAACCGGTGAGCAGTTCTTC.

This sequence joins TRBV7-9 and TRBJ2-2; D unresolved. The CDR3 has 14 amino acids. Germline values: CDR1 SEHNR, CDR2 FQNEAQ (reference sequence). Trimming removed 2 bases at V and 8 bases at J, with 12 bases between. In nucleotides, the CDR3 is TGTGCCAGCAGCTTAAGTGCCCGAAGAGGGGAGCTGTTTTTT. Translation: CASSLSARRGELFF.

The rearrangement links TRBV11-1 to TRBJ2-7, with D possibly being TRBD2 (5 bases). V was shortened by 5 bases and J by 1 base, with 12 bases between the two germline ends. CDR1 is SGHAT, CDR2 FQDESV, per germline (reference sequence). This CDR3 has 14 amino acids. CDR3 protein: CASSLGVPSYEQYF. The CDR3, as DNA: TGTGCCAGCAGCCTCGGGGTCCCTTCCTACGAGCAGTACTTC.

The chain uses TRBV18 and TRBJ1-1, with D maybe TRBD1 (5 bases). CDR3 length equals 17 residues. Germline CDR1 KGHSH, CDR2 LQKENI. V was clipped by 1 base and J by 1 base, with 16 bases between them. CDR3 loop: CASSPLPADSPNTEAFF. In DNA, the CDR3 is TGTGCCAGCTCACCACTTCCGGCCGACAGCCCGAACACTGAAGCTTTCTTT.

In regard to this clone: A junction boundary mismatches the germline segment, possibly from a read error. The genes are TRBV14 and TRBJ2-1, with TRBD1 matching 9 bases. CDR1 and CDR2 from the germline V gene are SGHDN and FVKESK. The CDR3 loop spans 18 amino acids. The CDR3 loop is CASSQPRTGEGSSNEQFF. Written as DNA, the CDR3 is TGTGCCAGCAGCCAACCTCGGACAGGGGAAGGTTCCTCCAATGAGCAGTTCTTC.

Many counts were recorded for this clone. This sequence joins TRBV19 and TRBJ1-5; 8 nucleotides agree with TRBD1. V lost 5 bases and J lost 3; bases outside the gene matches: 6. Germline V CDR1 and CDR2: LNHDA, SQIVND (reference sequence). The CDR3 totals 15 residues. The CDR3 spells CASSLQGGTNQPQHF. The CDR3 region has the DNA TGTGCCAGTAGTTTACAGGGGGGGACCAATCAGCCCCAGCATTTT.

For this clone: A much larger clonotype is one base distant, so this may be a read error. The chain employs TRBV7-2 and TRBJ1-3; unclear D gene. The CDR3 contains 12 residues. V was clipped by 5 bases and J by 2 bases, with 4 bases between them. Germline CDR1 is SGHTA and CDR2 is FQGNSA. The CDR3 DNA reads as TGTGCCAGCAGCCAGACTGGAAACACCATATATTTT. Translated: CASSQTGNTIYF.

The genes are TRBV5-1 and TRBJ2-7; 10 bases are shared with TRBD1. Trimming at V came to 4 bases and at J to 3 bases, leaving 7 bases not matched to a gene. The V gene's germline CDR1 is SGHRS and CDR2 YFSETQ. The CDR3 contains 15 residues. Here the CDR3 reads CASSQMGQGFYEQYF. For the CDR3, the DNA is TGCGCCAGCAGCCAAATGGGACAGGGGTTCTACGAGCAGTACTTC.

V is TRBV7-2 and J is TRBJ2-1, with 9 bases that match TRBD1. The CDR3 has 14 residues. The germline gives CDR1 SGHTA, CDR2 FQGNSA. The V and J ends lost 3 bases and 8 bases, in that order; junction bases with no gene match: 5. CDR3 amino acids: CASSFDRGSDEQFF. The CDR3 DNA sequence: TGTGCCAGCAGCTTCGACAGGGGGAGCGATGAGCAGTTCTTC.

The chain joins TRBV19 to TRBJ1-1; D is ambiguous. Germline-derived CDR1 and CDR2 are LNHDA and SQIVND (reference sequence). CDR3 length: 12 residues. The V end was cut by 7 bases, the J end by 0 bases, with 6 bases between. CDR3 protein: CASKRVNTEAFF. CDR3 nucleotides: TGTGCCAGTAAGCGAGTGAACACTGAAGCTTTCTTT.

In this sample, this clone turned up a few times. This chain uses TRBV18 with TRBJ2-7; 7 bases align to TRBD1. CDR1 KGHSH and CDR2 LQKENI come from the germline V gene. This CDR3 has 14 amino acids. V shed 3 bases and J 8 bases; nucleotides not matched to a gene: 10. This CDR3 reads CASSPGTADIKQYF. The CDR3 DNA reads as TGTGCCAGCTCACCGGGGACAGCGGATATCAAGCAGTACTTC.

CDR3 residues: CASGGPSRINEQFF. CDR3 bases: TGTGCCTCCGGGGGGCCTAGCCGGATAAATGAGCAGTTCTTC. The chain is built from TRBV10-3 and TRBJ2-1; a possible D gene is TRBD2 (7 bases). This CDR3 is built from 14 residues. The V gene lost 11 bases and the J gene lost 7 bases, with 21 bases spanning the gap. Germline V CDR1 and CDR2: ENHRY, SYGVKD.

In this sample, this clone is medium-sized. The chain is built from TRBV11-2 and TRBJ2-3; 9 bases map to TRBD2. Germline V gene sequence: CDR1 SGHAT, CDR2 FQNNGV. This CDR3 spans 17 amino acids. V shed 4 bases and J 3 bases; nucleotides not matched to a gene: 11. The CDR3 coding sequence is TGTGCCAGCAGCTCTCCCCGAGCGGGGGGCGGGACAGATACGCAGTATTTT. Protein sequence: CASSSPRAGGGTDTQYF.

The chain couples TRBV28 to TRBJ1-5; D call uncertain. Germline-derived CDR1 and CDR2 are MDHEN and SYDVKM. The CDR3 contains 15 residues. Trimming removed 5 bases at V and 4 bases at J, with 15 bases between. CDR3 DNA sequence: TGTGCCAGCAGTCTCCTCATGGGCGGGAATCAGCCCCAGCATTTT. Translated, it gives CASSLLMGGNQPQHF.